A selection of T cell receptor beta chains follows, all from one sample in a study of blood T cell repertoires in COVID-19. Data came from immunoSEQ multiplex PCR; TCRdb stores just in-frame clones and leaves some out. Among over 85,000 clones, roughly 85% were seen once, and the ten largest hold roughly 17%. The sample taken for sequencing was peripheral blood. The receptor set was obtained from a woman older than 75 with active or convalescent COVID-19. Each CDR3 is given with its conserved first and last residue.

cdr3_length,v_call,cdr3_aa
18,TRBV4-2,CASSQEPERDWAYNEQFF
16,TRBV4-1,CASSQDWGGTNYGYTF
18,TRBV5-8,CASSLGTGGYYSNQPQHF
15,TRBV5-6,CASSLVGGDTGELFF
13,TRBV12-3/TRBV12-4,CASSFRGNYGYTF
20,TRBV15,CATSRSRGLRGLAPPDTQYF
14,TRBV6-5,CASSYSQGGGEQYF
15,TRBV15,CATSRDLGAGNTIYF
16,TRBV21-1,CASSVRVHLVAYEQYF
16,TRBV10-3,CAIRNDRSRSTDTQYF
17,TRBV7-8,CASSLDSLAGRTGELFF
14,TRBV7-8,CASSPNGEGQPQHF
15,TRBV6-5,CASSYFPGTGAKLFF
17,TRBV25-1,CASSEWTSGRQYNEQFF
14,TRBV4-3,CASRVIAGAHEQYF
13,TRBV11-1,CASSSLGTYEQYF
16,TRBV11-1,CASSLFRGSGTDTQYF
12,TRBV7-8,CASSLRRDEQFF
14,TRBV19,CASSRGGQNEKLFF
14,TRBV5-1,CASSLRQGADGYTF
15,TRBV6-5,CASSLAVGNTGELFF
14,TRBV19,CASSRQGGFTEAFF
14,TRBV29-1,CSAGDRTNTGELFF
16,TRBV7-8,CASSLGSAGYNYGYTF
15,TRBV7-2,CASSLGTGMATEQYF
14,TRBV7-3,CASSFDRGRNEQFF
13,TRBV7-9,CASSLAGAETQYF
16,TRBV19,CASSILSGRSYNEQFF